The 12 T cell receptor beta chains listed next were all sequenced from one sample in a study of cytomegalovirus exposure and HLA in healthy donors. PCR was performed using 60 Vbeta and 13 Jbeta primers. Sequenced by immunoSEQ multiplex PCR; TCRdb stores in-frame clones only, minus some. The sample consists of 150,000 or so clones, over 60% of them appearing once. The sequencing sample was made of PBMCs. Source of these receptors: a woman aged 18-29 years in good health and CMV-seronegative.

This rearrangement joins TRBV30 to TRBJ1-1, with TRBD1 matching 12 bases. The junction had 11 bases not matched to a gene; V was cut back by 8 bases and J by 4 bases. There are 15 residues in the CDR3. Germline V gives CDR1 GTSNPN, CDR2 SVGIG (reference sequence). The CDR3 here is CAAPGTGGSGTEAFF. Written as DNA, the CDR3 is TGTGCCGCCCCAGGGACAGGGGGCTCAGGCACTGAAGCTTTCTTT.

The chain uses TRBV4-1 and TRBJ1-1; D ambiguous. This CDR3 spans 14 amino acids. CDR1 is MGHRA, CDR2 YSYEKL, per germline. The V and J ends lost 3 bases and 3 bases respectively, with 11 bases between them. The CDR3 sequence is CASSQEVGYTEAFF. The CDR3 bases are TGCGCCAGCAGCCAGGAGGTAGGGTACACTGAAGCTTTCTTT.

CDR3 sequence reads: CASSEGLGSSYNEQFF. DNA for the CDR3: TGTGCCAGCAGTGAAGGGCTAGGAAGCTCCTACAATGAGCAGTTCTTC. The chain employs TRBV2 and TRBJ2-1; no clear D gene. Trimming stripped 1 base from V and 0 bases from J, with 10 bases between. Germline V gives CDR1 SNHLY, CDR2 FYNNEI. The CDR3 extends over 16 amino acids.

This chain connects TRBV5-1 to TRBJ2-1, with D perhaps TRBD1 (5 bases). The CDR3 runs 13 residues. V dropped 2 bases and J dropped 8 bases, with 11 bases sitting between them. Germline V gene data show CDR1 as SGHRS and CDR2 as YFSETQ. The CDR3 sequence is CASSLPDSHEQFF. DNA of the CDR3: TGCGCCAGCAGCTTACCCGACAGCCATGAGCAGTTCTTC. The full variable domain, its missing parts supplied by reference TRBV5-1 and TRBJ2-1, is KAGVTQTPRYLIKTRGQQVTLSCSPISGHRSVSWYQQTPGQGLQFLFEYFSETQRNKGNFPGRFSGRQFSNSRSEMNVSTLELGDSALYLCASSLPDSHEQFFGPGTRLTVL.

V usage is TRBV9 and J usage is TRBJ2-1; 13 nucleotides align to TRBD2. V shed 3 bases, J shed 6 bases, and the junction held 3 bases outside the gene matches. CDR1 is SGDLS and CDR2 is YYNGEE in the germline V gene. This CDR3 has 15 residues. The CDR3 DNA reads as TGTGCCAGCAGCGGACTAGCGGGGGGCTCCAATGAGCAGTTCTTC. It specifies CASSGLAGGSNEQFF.

V usage is TRBV6-1 and J usage is TRBJ1-6; tentatively, D is TRBD1 (6 bases). This CDR3 comprises 13 residues. The ends were cut back, 8 bases at V and 10 bases at J, with 15 bases in the middle. Looked up from germline, CDR1 is MNHNS and CDR2 is SASEGT. As DNA, the CDR3 is TGTGCCAGCGGGGGCGCCGCGGGCTCACCCCTCCACTTT. Translating gives CASGGAAGSPLHF.

This clone was observed a handful of times. The genes are TRBV29-1 and TRBJ2-6; D gene ambiguous. The V end lost 1 base, the J end lost 0 bases, and 19 bases lay between the germline ends. This CDR3 is built from 19 residues. Germline CDR1 SQVTM, CDR2 ANQGSEA. The CDR3 region is CSVEAVSRGTDSGANVLTF. DNA for the CDR3: TGCAGCGTTGAAGCCGTATCCCGTGGCACCGACTCTGGGGCCAACGTCCTGACTTTC.

This clone was counted between two and nine times. The rearrangement joins TRBV2 to TRBJ2-1, with D maybe TRBD2 (6 bases). The CDR3 is 11 residues long. Germline loops: CDR1 SNHLY, CDR2 FYNNEI. V was cut by 8 bases and J by 9 bases, with 11 bases left in between. The CDR3 DNA sequence: TGTGCCAGCGAGGGACTCGGTGAGCAGTTCTTC. Translating gives CASEGLGEQFF. The variable domain in full, with the rest retrieved from reference TRBV2 and TRBJ2-1, is EPEVTQTPSHQVTQMGQEVILRCVPISNHLYFYWYRQILGQKVEFLVSFYNNEISEKSEIFDDQFSVERPDGSNFTLKIRSTKLEDSAMYFCASEGLGEQFFGPGTRLTVL.

The chain combines TRBV6-6 with TRBJ1-2, with D perhaps matching TRBD1 (5 bases). The germline V gene encodes CDR1 MNHNY and CDR2 SVGAGI (reference sequence). The CDR3 is 14 residues long. Deletions cut 2 bases from V and 4 bases from J, with 11 bases between. CDR3 in amino acids: CASSYRDSSYGYTF. The CDR3 DNA reads as TGTGCCAGCAGTTACCGAGACAGCTCCTATGGCTACACCTTC.

The CDR3 region is CAGQGREGVDYGYTF. In DNA form, the CDR3 reads TGTGCCGGGCAGGGTAGGGAAGGGGTTGACTATGGCTACACCTTC. V and J are TRBV30 and TRBJ1-2, with D possibly matching TRBD1 (5 bases). Germline CDR1 GTSNPN, CDR2 SVGIG (reference sequence). The CDR3 loop spans 15 amino acids. Trimming left V 8 bases short and J 3 bases short, with 22 bases between.

The V call is TRBV27, the J call TRBJ2-7, with D possibly being TRBD1 (6 bases). Trimming removed 6 bases at V and 7 bases at J, with 16 bases between. This CDR3 has 13 amino acids. CDR1 and CDR2 (germline): MNHEY, SMNVEV (reference sequence). The CDR3 nucleotides read TGTGCCAGCAGACTAACAGGGTTGGGGGAGCAGTACGTC. Its protein is CASRLTGLGEQYV.

The chain employs TRBV7-8 and TRBJ2-2, with 8 nucleotides matching TRBD2. The CDR3 covers 15 residues. V dropped 8 bases and J dropped 5; count of bases not matched to a gene: 10. The germline gives CDR1 SGHVS, CDR2 FQNEAQ. CDR3 amino acids: CASVRGGSLTGELFF. CDR3 sequence (DNA): TGTGCCAGCGTACGGGGGGGTAGTCTGACCGGGGAGCTGTTTTTT.